These T cell receptor beta chains were read from a single sample in a study of cytomegalovirus exposure and HLA in healthy donors. Profiled with immunoSEQ multiplex PCR; TCRdb holds only in-frame clones, not every one. The sample has about 140,000 clones, about four fifths seen once; the top ten hold 2% to 2.5%. What was sequenced was PBMCs. The receptors here all came from a woman aged 18-30 years in good health and CMV-seropositive. Each CDR3 is given with its conserved first and last residue. A D gene is named only where the DNA matches it firmly. Expanded clones are given a class, and other clones once, few, many or no size at all.

j_gene: TRBJ2-1
d_gene: TRBD2
abundance: .
v_gene: TRBV28
CDR3nt: TGTGCCAGCAGGTCAGTAGCGGGGGAGCAGTTCTTC
CDR3aa: CASRSVAGEQFF

j_gene: TRBJ2-1
d_gene: .
abundance: .
v_gene: TRBV5-1
CDR3nt: TGCGCCAGCACCCCGGTCGGGGTGGGTTACAATGAGCAGTTCTTC
CDR3aa: CASTPVGVGYNEQFF

j_gene: TRBJ1-2
d_gene: .
abundance: .
v_gene: TRBV5-6
CDR3nt: TGTGCCAGCAGTTTGGACGGGAACTATGGCTACACCTTC
CDR3aa: CASSLDGNYGYTF

j_gene: TRBJ2-1
d_gene: TRBD2
abundance: .
v_gene: TRBV9
CDR3nt: TGTGCCAGCAGCCCTACTAGCGGGGGGGCCGTCCGATACAATGAGCAGTTCTTC
CDR3aa: CASSPTSGGAVRYNEQFF

j_gene: TRBJ2-5
d_gene: TRBD2
abundance: .
v_gene: TRBV28
CDR3nt: TGTGCCAGCAGTCACGGACTAGCGGGCGAAGAGACCCAGTACTTC
CDR3aa: CASSHGLAGEETQYF

j_gene: TRBJ2-7
d_gene: TRBD1
abundance: .
v_gene: TRBV18
CDR3nt: TGTGCCAGCTCACCTAACCCGGGACAGGGGTTCGACGAGCAGTACTTC
CDR3aa: CASSPNPGQGFDEQYF

j_gene: TRBJ1-1
d_gene: .
abundance: few
v_gene: TRBV27
CDR3nt: TGTGCCAGCAGTTCCCGGACACTACTGAACACTGAAGCTTTCTTT
CDR3aa: CASSSRTLLNTEAFF

j_gene: TRBJ1-4
d_gene: TRBD1
abundance: .
v_gene: TRBV15
CDR3nt: TGTGCCACGGAGTCGGACAGGGGTGTGTCTAATGAAAAACTGTTTTTT
CDR3aa: CATESDRGVSNEKLFF

j_gene: TRBJ2-3
d_gene: TRBD1
abundance: .
v_gene: TRBV7-2
CDR3nt: TGTGCCAGCAGCAACCGACAGGGATATACAGATACGCAGTATTTT
CDR3aa: CASSNRQGYTDTQYF

j_gene: TRBJ1-5
d_gene: TRBD1
abundance: once
v_gene: TRBV6-5
CDR3nt: TGTGCCAGCAGTCAGGGGGCGCGAAATCAGCCCCAGCATTTT
CDR3aa: CASSQGARNQPQHF

j_gene: TRBJ2-3
d_gene: .
abundance: .
v_gene: TRBV19
CDR3nt: TGTGCCAGTTCAGGGGTTGCAGATACGCAGTATTTT
CDR3aa: CASSGVADTQYF

j_gene: TRBJ1-2
d_gene: .
abundance: .
v_gene: TRBV30
CDR3nt: TGTGCCTGGAGTGTGGGGAGGGGGAATGGCTACACCTTC
CDR3aa: CAWSVGRGNGYTF

j_gene: TRBJ1-2
d_gene: .
abundance: .
v_gene: TRBV29-1
CDR3nt: TGCAGCGTTCCGGGACAAGCTTACTATGGCTACACTTTC
CDR3aa: CSVPGQAYYGYTF

j_gene: TRBJ1-2
d_gene: .
abundance: .
v_gene: TRBV18
CDR3nt: TGTGCCAGCTCACCACCAGTACTAGGCGGCTACACCTTC
CDR3aa: CASSPPVLGGYTF

j_gene: TRBJ1-1
d_gene: .
abundance: .
v_gene: TRBV6-6
CDR3nt: TGTGCCAGCCACGGGGAGAAGAACACTGAAGCTTTCTTT
CDR3aa: CASHGEKNTEAFF

j_gene: TRBJ2-3
d_gene: TRBD2
abundance: .
v_gene: TRBV7-8
CDR3nt: TGTGCCAGCAGCTTAGATCCTTGGACTAGTGATACGCAGTATTTT
CDR3aa: CASSLDPWTSDTQYF

j_gene: TRBJ2-5
d_gene: TRBD1
abundance: .
v_gene: TRBV5-6
CDR3nt: TGTGCCAGCAGCTTGGGCGGCAGGGGGCAAGGCGAGACCCAGTACTTC
CDR3aa: CASSLGGRGQGETQYF

j_gene: TRBJ1-1
d_gene: .
abundance: .
v_gene: TRBV5-5
CDR3nt: TGTGCCAGCAGCTTCGACACAGTGAACACTGAAGCTTTCTTT
CDR3aa: CASSFDTVNTEAFF

j_gene: TRBJ2-5
d_gene: .
abundance: .
v_gene: TRBV7-2
CDR3nt: TGTGCCAGCAGCTTAGTTTGGCTGGCCCAAGAGACCCAGTACTTC
CDR3aa: CASSLVWLAQETQYF

j_gene: TRBJ1-1
d_gene: .
abundance: .
v_gene: TRBV7-2
CDR3nt: TGTGCCAGCAGCTTCGGCAGGGGTTCCACTGAAGCTTTCTTT
CDR3aa: CASSFGRGSTEAFF

j_gene: TRBJ2-3
d_gene: TRBD2
abundance: once
v_gene: TRBV6-4
CDR3nt: TGTGCCAGCAGTGGACTTAGCGGGGGGTTTGATACGCAGTATTTT
CDR3aa: CASSGLSGGFDTQYF

j_gene: TRBJ1-3
d_gene: .
abundance: .
v_gene: TRBV9
CDR3nt: TGTGCCAGCGCCGGTGGGGCCATCAGGGGCACCATATATTTT
CDR3aa: CASAGGAIRGTIYF

j_gene: TRBJ1-1
d_gene: .
abundance: .
v_gene: TRBV19
CDR3nt: TGTGCCAGTAGTATAGGTGCAGGGGTCAAGACTGAAGCTTTCTTT
CDR3aa: CASSIGAGVKTEAFF

j_gene: TRBJ1-5
d_gene: TRBD1
abundance: .
v_gene: TRBV4-1
CDR3nt: TGCGCCAGCAGCCCCTCGCCGACAGGGAGGAATCAGCCCCAGCATTTT
CDR3aa: CASSPSPTGRNQPQHF

j_gene: TRBJ2-1
d_gene: TRBD2
abundance: .
v_gene: TRBV7-9
CDR3nt: TGTGCCAGCAGTAAGGGCGGGGGGACCAATGAGCAGTTCTTC
CDR3aa: CASSKGGGTNEQFF

j_gene: TRBJ2-3
d_gene: .
abundance: .
v_gene: TRBV12-5
CDR3nt: TGTGCTAGTGGTTTGGGGTCGGCGGGTCACGATACGCAGTATTTT
CDR3aa: CASGLGSAGHDTQYF

j_gene: TRBJ1-1
d_gene: TRBD1
abundance: .
v_gene: TRBV5-5
CDR3nt: TGTGCCAGCAGCTTGGGAGAGGGTACATATGGACAGGTGAACACTGAAGCTTTCTTT
CDR3aa: CASSLGEGTYGQVNTEAFF

j_gene: TRBJ1-5
d_gene: TRBD1
abundance: .
v_gene: TRBV6-5
CDR3nt: TGTGCCAGCAGTTACGGAGGGACAGGGTCCAATCAGCCCCAGCATTTT
CDR3aa: CASSYGGTGSNQPQHF

j_gene: TRBJ2-3
d_gene: TRBD2
abundance: few
v_gene: TRBV6-6
CDR3nt: TGTGCCAGCAGCCCCCCGGGGGGAAATACGCAGTATTTT
CDR3aa: CASSPPGGNTQYF

j_gene: TRBJ2-7
d_gene: TRBD1
abundance: .
v_gene: TRBV29-1
CDR3nt: TGCAGCGTTGACCGGGGACAGGGCTACGAGCAGTACTTC
CDR3aa: CSVDRGQGYEQYF

j_gene: TRBJ2-3
d_gene: .
abundance: few
v_gene: TRBV5-4
CDR3nt: TGTGCCAGCAGCGCGGACGGGGGTAGGACAGATACGCAGTATTTT
CDR3aa: CASSADGGRTDTQYF

j_gene: TRBJ1-6
d_gene: TRBD1
abundance: .
v_gene: TRBV16
CDR3nt: TGTGCCAGCCGAAGGGGACAGGCTTTTTATAATTCACCCCTCCACTTT
CDR3aa: CASRRGQAFYNSPLHF

j_gene: TRBJ2-7
d_gene: TRBD1
abundance: .
v_gene: TRBV6-1
CDR3nt: TGTGCCAGCAGGGAGGACAGGGGCGCAGTCTACGAGCAGTACTTC
CDR3aa: CASREDRGAVYEQYF

j_gene: TRBJ2-4
d_gene: .
abundance: .
v_gene: TRBV10-2
CDR3nt: TGCGCCAGCAAAGTCGACAGTAATAATAGAAACATTCAGTACTTC
CDR3aa: CASKVDSNNRNIQYF

j_gene: TRBJ1-5
d_gene: TRBD1
abundance: .
v_gene: TRBV6-6
CDR3nt: TGTGCCAGCAGTCGGGACAGCGGTCAGCCCCAGCATTTT
CDR3aa: CASSRDSGQPQHF

j_gene: TRBJ2-3
d_gene: TRBD2
abundance: .
v_gene: TRBV5-8
CDR3nt: TGTGCCAGCAGCTTGGACGGGGGGGCCGCAGATACGCAGTATTTT
CDR3aa: CASSLDGGAADTQYF

j_gene: TRBJ1-1
d_gene: TRBD1
abundance: .
v_gene: TRBV2
CDR3nt: TGTGCCAGCAGTGCGTTGGACAGGGACGACGCTGAAGCTTTCTTT
CDR3aa: CASSALDRDDAEAFF

j_gene: TRBJ2-1
d_gene: .
abundance: .
v_gene: TRBV5-4
CDR3nt: TGTGCCAGCAGCTTGGGGATAGCGCGGCTGAGCTCCTACAATGAGCAGTTCTTC
CDR3aa: CASSLGIARLSSYNEQFF

j_gene: TRBJ2-5
d_gene: .
abundance: .
v_gene: TRBV5-6
CDR3nt: TGTGCCAGCAGCTTGCGGGGGGCCAGAAAGACCCAGTACTTC
CDR3aa: CASSLRGARKTQYF

j_gene: TRBJ2-5
d_gene: TRBD2
abundance: once
v_gene: TRBV4-1
CDR3nt: TGCGCCAGCTCGAAGTCTCAGGGACTAGCAGGGGAGACCCAGTACTTC
CDR3aa: CASSKSQGLAGETQYF

j_gene: TRBJ1-1
d_gene: TRBD1
abundance: .
v_gene: TRBV19
CDR3nt: TGTGCCAGTAGTCCTCAGGGGGAGAACACTGAAGCTTTCTTT
CDR3aa: CASSPQGENTEAFF

j_gene: TRBJ2-2
d_gene: .
abundance: .
v_gene: TRBV5-4
CDR3nt: TGTGCCAGCAGCCTAACGGGAACGAACACCGGGGAGCTGTTTTTT
CDR3aa: CASSLTGTNTGELFF

j_gene: TRBJ1-2
d_gene: TRBD1
abundance: .
v_gene: TRBV5-4
CDR3nt: TGTGCCAGCAGCGCCGGGACAGGGGACGGCTACACCTTC
CDR3aa: CASSAGTGDGYTF

j_gene: TRBJ1-2
d_gene: .
abundance: .
v_gene: TRBV10-3
CDR3nt: TGTGCCATCAGTGAGTCCATGGTACAGAACTATGGCTACACCTTC
CDR3aa: CAISESMVQNYGYTF

j_gene: TRBJ2-1
d_gene: TRBD2
abundance: .
v_gene: TRBV9
CDR3nt: TGTGCCAGCAGCGTAGCCTCCACGGGGGGGCTGGGTGAGCAGTTCTTC
CDR3aa: CASSVASTGGLGEQFF

j_gene: TRBJ1-1
d_gene: .
abundance: .
v_gene: TRBV6-1
CDR3nt: TGTGCCAGCAGTGGAGACTCGCCAGTCTTT
CDR3aa: CASSGDSPVF